What follows are 5 T cell receptor beta chains derived from one specimen sequenced in a study of CD8 T cells in ankylosing spondylitis. Their antigens are not known. Study results and caveats: A motif of 7 or 8 highly homologous TCR beta variants was seen as apparently characteristic of ankylosing spondylitis blood.

TCRdb recomputed calls from the 5' RACE reads with MiXCR, one row per CDR3 protein. The sample yields roughly 300,000 distinct CDR3 sequences, under 8.5% seen once. Material for sequencing was blood, either unsorted or a sorted T cell fraction (not recorded which). The receptors here all came from a male donor with ankylosing spondylitis.

In its sample, this clonotype was seen many times. The rearrangement links TRBV10-3 to TRBJ2-1; 14 bases agree with TRBD2. V dropped 3 bases and J dropped 8; count of bases not matched to a gene: 12. The CDR3 length is 18 residues. Germline lookup yields CDR1 ENHRY and CDR2 SYGVKD. The CDR3 sequence is CAISDPEGTSGSWDEQFF. DNA for the CDR3: TGTGCCATCAGTGACCCTGAGGGGACTAGCGGGAGTTGGGATGAGCAGTTCTTC.

Many counts were recorded for this clonotype. V gene TRBV5-1 combines with J gene TRBJ2-1; D could derive from TRBD1 or TRBD2 (5 bases each). This CDR3 region has 17 residues. V was shortened by 2 bases and J by 4 bases, with 19 bases between the two germline ends. From germline, CDR1 is SGHRS and CDR2 YFSETQ. CDR3: CASSFNEGTPLYNEQFF. The CDR3 nucleotides are TGCGCCAGCAGCTTTAATGAAGGGACCCCTTTATACAATGAGCAGTTCTTC.

The table lists this clonotype with a few counts. The rearrangement joins TRBV15 to TRBJ2-7; tentatively, D is TRBD1 (5 bases). Trimming removed 5 bases from V and 5 bases from J, with 16 bases in between. There are 14 residues in the CDR3. Germline CDR1 LNHNV, CDR2 YYDKDF (reference sequence). The CDR3 region is CATSPPDQGHEQYF. CDR3 coding DNA: TGTGCCACCAGCCCCCCGGACCAGGGCCACGAGCAGTACTTC. The full variable domain, its missing parts supplied by reference TRBV15 and TRBJ2-7, is DAMVIQNPRYQVTQFGKPVTLSCSQTLNHNVMYWYQQKSSQAPKLLFHYYDKDFNNEADTPDNFQSRRPNTSFCFLDIRSPGLGDTAMYLCATSPPDQGHEQYFGPGTRLTVT.

The chain has TRBV10-3 and TRBJ2-5; 8 bases fit TRBD1. The CDR3 is made up of 14 amino acids. Germline V CDR1 and CDR2: ENHRY, SYGVKD. V dropped 4 bases and J dropped 5; count of bases not matched to a gene: 6. The CDR3 bases are TGTGCCATCAGTGGATTCAGGACAGGGGAGACCCAGTACTTC. It is translated as CAISGFRTGETQYF.

The chain uses TRBV7-3 and TRBJ2-2; 9 bases map to TRBD1. CDR3 size: 16 residues. With V trimmed by 4 bases and J by 4 bases, 7 bases remained unmatched. Germline lookup yields CDR1 SGHTA and CDR2 FQGTGA. CDR3 in amino acids: CASSSEDRGFTGELFF. As DNA, the CDR3 is TGTGCCAGCAGCTCGGAGGACAGGGGATTCACCGGGGAGCTGTTTTTT.